This T cell receptor beta chain was identified in a study of PD-1 blockade in classical Hodgkin lymphoma. Broader study findings: Complete responders had baseline diversity similar to newly diagnosed patients.

Sequencing was performed with immunoSEQ multiplex PCR; in TCRdb, only in-frame clones are kept and a portion is missing. Of around 46,000 clones listed, about three quarters are singletons. Each patient experienced a relapse that followed autologous stem cell transplantation, and brentuximab vedotin exposure varied. With respect to this clone: What it binds is not known.

Looked up from germline, CDR1 is SNHLY and CDR2 is FYNNEI. There are 16 residues in the CDR3. V dropped 2 bases and J dropped 5; count of bases not matched to a gene: 5. The sequence derives from a human donor with classical Hodgkin lymphoma. This chain connects TRBV2 to TRBJ2-5; 13 positions agree with TRBD2. This specimen was peripheral blood mononuclear cells (PBMCs), taken before the second cycle of nivolumab. The CDR3 DNA follows: TGTGCCAGCAGTGAACCGGGACTAGCGGGGTTTGAGACCCAGTACTTC. Translating it yields CASSEPGLAGFETQYF.